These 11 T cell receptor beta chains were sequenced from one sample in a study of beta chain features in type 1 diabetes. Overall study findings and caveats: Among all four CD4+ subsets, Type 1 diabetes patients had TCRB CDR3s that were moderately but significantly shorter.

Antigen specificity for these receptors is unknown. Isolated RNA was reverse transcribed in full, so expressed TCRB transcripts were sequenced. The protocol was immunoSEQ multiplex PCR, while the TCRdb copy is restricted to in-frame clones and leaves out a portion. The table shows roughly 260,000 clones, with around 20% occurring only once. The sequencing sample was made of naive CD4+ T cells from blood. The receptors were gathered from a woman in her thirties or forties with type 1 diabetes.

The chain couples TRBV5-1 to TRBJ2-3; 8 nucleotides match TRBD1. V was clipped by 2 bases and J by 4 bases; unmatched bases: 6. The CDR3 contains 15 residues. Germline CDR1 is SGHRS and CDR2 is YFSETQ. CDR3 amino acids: CASSFQGAGPDTQYF. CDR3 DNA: TGCGCCAGCAGCTTTCAGGGGGCCGGCCCAGATACGCAGTATTTT.

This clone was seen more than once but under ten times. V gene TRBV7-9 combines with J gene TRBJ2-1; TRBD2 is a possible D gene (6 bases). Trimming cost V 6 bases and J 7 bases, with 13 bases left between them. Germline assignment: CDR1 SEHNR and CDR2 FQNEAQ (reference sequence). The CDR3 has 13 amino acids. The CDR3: CASRGTVTNEQFF. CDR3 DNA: TGTGCCAGCAGGGGGACTGTAACTAATGAGCAGTTCTTC.

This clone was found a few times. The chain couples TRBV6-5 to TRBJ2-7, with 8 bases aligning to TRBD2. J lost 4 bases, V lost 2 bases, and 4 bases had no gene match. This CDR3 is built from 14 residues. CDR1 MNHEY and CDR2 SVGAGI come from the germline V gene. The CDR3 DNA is TGTGCCAGCAGTTACGAGCGGGAGTCATACGAGCAGTACTTC. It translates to CASSYERESYEQYF.

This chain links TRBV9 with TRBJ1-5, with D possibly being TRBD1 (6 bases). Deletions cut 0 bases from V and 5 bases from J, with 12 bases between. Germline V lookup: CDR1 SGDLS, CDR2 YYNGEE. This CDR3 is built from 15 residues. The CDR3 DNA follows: TGTGCCAGCAGCGTAGAGCCTGGGGGCGATCAGCCCCAGCATTTT. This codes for CASSVEPGGDQPQHF.

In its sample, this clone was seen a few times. The CDR3 spells CASTTGQGKETQYF. In nucleotides, the CDR3 is TGTGCCAGCACCACCGGACAGGGGAAAGAGACCCAGTACTTC. The chain links TRBV5-4 to TRBJ2-5; 9 bases fit TRBD1. CDR1 and CDR2 (germline): SGHNT, YYREEE (reference sequence). J lost 3 bases, V lost 6 bases, and 6 bases had no gene match. CDR3 size: 14 residues.

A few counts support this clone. For the CDR3, the DNA is TGCAGCGTTCGACAGGGACGGGGAGAGACCCAGTACTTC. It yields the protein CSVRQGRGETQYF. The rearrangement joins TRBV29-1 to TRBJ2-5; TRBD1 agrees at 7 bases. With V trimmed by 5 bases and J by 4 bases, 7 bases remained unmatched. This CDR3 has 13 residues. Germline values: CDR1 SQVTM, CDR2 ANQGSEA.

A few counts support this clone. This CDR3 is CAWSEEYNQPQHF. The CDR3 DNA reads TGTGCCTGGAGTGAGGAGTACAATCAGCCCCAGCATTTT. The chain links TRBV30 to TRBJ1-5; D is undetermined. The CDR3 contains 13 residues. Germline V gene lookup returns CDR1 GTSNPN and CDR2 SVGIG (reference sequence). V gave up 1 base and J gave up 3 bases, with 7 bases separating them.

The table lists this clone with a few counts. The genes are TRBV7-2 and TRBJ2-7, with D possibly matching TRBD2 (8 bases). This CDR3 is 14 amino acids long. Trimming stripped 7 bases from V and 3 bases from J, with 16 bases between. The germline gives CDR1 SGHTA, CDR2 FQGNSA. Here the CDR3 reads CASNDRAGGYEQYF. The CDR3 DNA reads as TGTGCCAGCAACGACAGGGCGGGAGGCTACGAGCAGTACTTC.

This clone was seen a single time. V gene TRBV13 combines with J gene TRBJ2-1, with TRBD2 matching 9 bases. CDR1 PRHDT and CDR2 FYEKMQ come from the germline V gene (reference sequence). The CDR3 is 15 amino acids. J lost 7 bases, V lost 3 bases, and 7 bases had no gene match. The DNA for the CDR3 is TGTGCCAGCAGCTTCAGCAGCGGGGGGCTAAATGAGCAGTTCTTC. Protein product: CASSFSSGGLNEQFF.

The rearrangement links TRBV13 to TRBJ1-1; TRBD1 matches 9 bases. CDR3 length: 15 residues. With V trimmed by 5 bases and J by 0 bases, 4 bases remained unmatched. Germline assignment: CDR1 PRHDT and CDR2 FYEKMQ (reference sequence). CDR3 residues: CASSPGQGMNTEAFF. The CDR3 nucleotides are TGTGCCAGCAGCCCGGGACAGGGCATGAACACTGAAGCTTTCTTT.

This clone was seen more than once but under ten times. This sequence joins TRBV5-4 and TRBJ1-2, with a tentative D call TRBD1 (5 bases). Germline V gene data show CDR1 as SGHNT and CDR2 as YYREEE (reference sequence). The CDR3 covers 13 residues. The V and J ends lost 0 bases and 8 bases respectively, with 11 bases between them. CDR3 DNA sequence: TGTGCCAGCAGCTTGGCTGGGGCAACCGGCTACACCTTC. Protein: CASSLAGATGYTF.